This TCR beta chain was found in a study of T-cell memory formation after mild COVID-19. Study-level background: Largely, TCR clusters stayed within a single donor. Study outcomes and limitations: Clones contracting across day 15 to 85 had a balanced CD4/CD8 profile; later expanding clones leaned CD4+.

This CDR3 region has 15 residues. CDR1 SGHDN and CDR2 FVKESK come from the germline V gene. The V gene end was trimmed by 4 bases and the J gene end by 3 bases; junction bases not matched to a gene: 8. Details on this clonotype: Its antigen is unidentified.

Each CDR3 protein is one row after TCRdb ran MiXCR on the 5' RACE reads. The data hold 150,000 to 200,000 distinct CDR3 sequences, with about 20% observed a single time. Input material: PBMCs or a T cell subset sorted from them (not recorded which). This sequence joins TRBV14 and TRBJ2-7, with 8 bases matching TRBD2. The source is an adult woman who had mild COVID-19 (a few samples of this study predate the infection). Cell type and time point are not known. The CDR3 here is CASSPGIAGLYEQYF. The CDR3 nucleotides read TGTGCCAGCAGCCCTGGTATAGCGGGACTCTACGAGCAGTACTTC.